Presented here are 30 T cell receptor beta chains from one specimen sequenced in a study of blood T cell repertoires in COVID-19. The protocol was immunoSEQ multiplex PCR, while the TCRdb copy is restricted to in-frame clones and leaves out a portion. The sample carries hundreds of thousands of clones, more than 75% recorded once. The sequencing input was peripheral blood. The receptors originated from a woman aged 55-69 years with COVID-19, enrolled during active disease.

This clone was detected once. The chain combines TRBV28 with TRBJ1-3, with a possible D match to TRBD1 (5 bases). There are 16 residues in the CDR3. Per germline, CDR1 MDHEN and CDR2 SYDVKM. Deletions cut 5 bases from V and 0 bases from J, with 14 bases between. The CDR3 sequence is CASSPRDSISGNTIYF. The CDR3 nucleotides are TGTGCCAGCAGTCCCCGGGACTCTATCTCTGGAAACACCATATATTTT.

The genes are TRBV28 and TRBJ2-5; the match to TRBD2 covers 11 bases. CDR1 and CDR2 from the germline V gene are MDHEN and SYDVKM. The CDR3 consists of 14 residues. The junction had 4 bases not matched to a gene; V was cut back by 5 bases and J by 5 bases. The CDR3 bases are TGTGCCAGCAGTGTAGCGGGGGGGCGCGAGACCCAGTACTTC. This codes for CASSVAGGRETQYF.

The V and J genes are TRBV5-4 and TRBJ1-2, with TRBD1 identical over 11 bases. Germline CDR1 is SGHNT and CDR2 is YYREEE (reference sequence). Unmatched junction bases numbered 3, after V lost 8 bases and J lost 6 bases. This CDR3 contains 12 residues. CDR3 residues: CASGTGGNGYTF. The CDR3 region has the DNA TGTGCCAGTGGGACAGGGGGTAATGGCTACACCTTC.

The CDR3 DNA follows: TGTGCCAGCAGTTCGAAAGCCGCTTCGAACGAGCAGTACTTC. It codes for CASSSKAASNEQYF. The V call is TRBV6-5, the J call TRBJ2-7; D unresolved. CDR1 MNHEY and CDR2 SVGAGI come from the germline V gene. This CDR3 has 14 amino acids. The ends were cut back, 4 bases at V and 5 bases at J, with 15 bases in the middle.

The gene calls are TRBV5-6 and TRBJ2-7; 9 bases align to TRBD1. The CDR3 is 15 amino acids. CDR1 is SGHDT and CDR2 is YYEEEE in the germline V gene. The junction had 8 bases not matched to a gene; V was cut back by 2 bases and J by 5 bases. The CDR3 nucleotides are TGTGCCAGCAGCTTTCCCTGGACAGGGGACGACGAGCAGTACTTC. Its protein product is CASSFPWTGDDEQYF.

This chain joins TRBV6-5 and TRBJ1-6; TRBD1 matches at 7 bases. Trimming cost V 6 bases and J 5 bases; bases outside gene matches: 1. In germline, CDR1 is MNHEY, CDR2 SVGAGI. The CDR3 contains 13 residues. CDR3 DNA: TGTGCCAGCAGCGGACAGGATAATTCACCCCTCCACTTT. It yields the protein CASSGQDNSPLHF.

CDR3 amino acids: CSASMGGSYNEQFF. The CDR3 DNA is TGCAGTGCTAGTATGGGGGGCTCCTACAATGAGCAGTTCTTC. The V gene is TRBV20-1, the J gene TRBJ2-1; possible D gene TRBD2, 6 bases. Germline CDR1 DFQATT, CDR2 SNEGSKA (reference sequence). The CDR3 runs 14 residues. The ends were cut back, 3 bases at V and 0 bases at J, with 9 bases in the middle.

This chain joins TRBV5-1 and TRBJ2-3, with 9 bases identical to TRBD1. This CDR3 region has 16 residues. The germline gives CDR1 SGHRS, CDR2 YFSETQ. Trimming cost V 5 bases and J 2 bases; bases outside gene matches: 9. The CDR3 region is CASSTGTGLSTDTQYF. In DNA, the CDR3 is TGCGCCAGCAGTACCGGGACAGGGTTGTCCACAGATACGCAGTATTTT.

Details on this clone: The same CDR3 can be traced to other DNA sequences in this sample. This chain links TRBV5-1 with TRBJ1-3; D is ambiguous. Trimming removed 0 bases from V and 4 bases from J, with 8 bases in between. CDR3 length: 14 amino acids. CDR1 SGHRS and CDR2 YFSETQ come from the germline V gene. The CDR3 region is CASSLGQTGNTIYF. Written as DNA, the CDR3 is TGCGCCAGCAGCTTGGGGCAGACAGGAAACACCATATATTTT.

The genes are TRBV19 and TRBJ2-1; D unresolved. Trimming pared 5 bases from V and 6 bases from J, leaving 17 bases between. The CDR3 extends over 15 amino acids. Per the germline V gene, CDR1 is LNHDA and CDR2 is SQIVND (reference sequence). The CDR3 reads CASSSRLGRGNEQFF. DNA for the CDR3: TGTGCCAGTAGTTCTCGACTGGGTCGAGGCAATGAGCAGTTCTTC.

J is TRBJ2-1 and V is TRBV9; the D gene is possibly TRBD2 (5 bases). V dropped 3 bases and J dropped 0 bases, with 16 bases sitting between them. The germline V gene has CDR1 SGDLS and CDR2 YYNGEE. The CDR3 runs 17 residues. Written as DNA, the CDR3 is TGTGCCAGCAGCGCCCGGCGGCGGGCCGTCTCCTACAATGAGCAGTTCTTC. Protein: CASSARRRAVSYNEQFF. The variable domain in full, completed from reference TRBV9 and TRBJ2-1, reads DSGVTQTPKHLITATGQRVTLRCSPRSGDLSVYWYQQSLDQGLQFLIQYYNGEERAKGNILERFSAQQFPDLHSELNLSSLELGDSALYFCASSARRRAVSYNEQFFGPGTRLTVL.

The V call is TRBV4-1, the J call TRBJ1-5; 7 bases are a match to TRBD1. The germline CDR1 and CDR2 sequences are MGHRA and YSYEKL. This CDR3 spans 14 amino acids. With 2 bases clipped from V and 7 bases from J, the junction kept 5 bases outside the gene matches. The CDR3 coding sequence is TGCGCCAGCAGCCAACAGACAGGGTGGCAGCCCCAGCATTTT. Its protein is CASSQQTGWQPQHF.

This clone was detected many times. The V gene is TRBV5-4, the J gene TRBJ2-2; D possibly corresponds to TRBD1 (5 bases). CDR3 length equals 14 residues. The germline V gene encodes CDR1 SGHNT and CDR2 YYREEE (reference sequence). The V end was cut by 2 bases, the J end by 6 bases, with 11 bases between. The CDR3 loop reads CASSLQEYAGELFF. The DNA of the CDR3 is TGTGCCAGCAGCTTACAGGAGTACGCCGGGGAGCTGTTTTTT.

The chain has TRBV3-1 (or the pseudogene TRBV3-2) and TRBJ2-7, with unresolved D. The CDR3 runs 13 residues. The V gene lost 2 bases and the J gene lost 3 bases, with 8 bases spanning the gap. The V gene's germline CDR1 is LGHDT and CDR2 YNNKEL (reference sequence). The CDR3 DNA reads TGTGCCAGCAGCCAATTAATACTCTACGAGCAGTACTTC. Translating it yields CASSQLILYEQYF.

The chain carries TRBV2 and TRBJ1-4, with a weak D call TRBD1 (5 bases). The V gene lost 8 bases and the J gene lost 10 bases, with 17 bases spanning the gap. The germline gives CDR1 SNHLY, CDR2 FYNNEI. This CDR3 region has 13 residues. As DNA, the CDR3 is TGTGCCAGCGGCATCGGGAGTGGGGGAAAACTGTTTTTT. This gives the protein CASGIGSGGKLFF.

The rearrangement links TRBV2 to TRBJ1-6; D remains unclear. V was cut by 4 bases and J by 6 bases, with 10 bases left in between. CDR1 SNHLY and CDR2 FYNNEI come from the germline V gene. This CDR3 has 14 amino acids. CDR3 protein: CASSVLQTNSPLHF. The CDR3, as DNA: TGTGCCAGCAGTGTCCTACAGACTAATTCACCCCTCCACTTT. The full variable domain, completed using reference TRBV2 and TRBJ1-6, is EPEVTQTPSHQVTQMGQEVILRCVPISNHLYFYWYRQILGQKVEFLVSFYNNEISEKSEIFDDQFSVERPDGSNFTLKIRSTKLEDSAMYFCASSVLQTNSPLHFGNGTRLTVT.

The chain couples TRBV23-1 to TRBJ2-1; 9 nucleotides match TRBD1. TRBV23-1 falls under the ORF class, with uncertain function. J was trimmed by 6 bases and V by 5 bases; bases with no gene match: 8. This CDR3 has 15 residues. CDR3 bases: TGCGCCAGCAGTTTTACGGGACAGGGCTCCAATGAGCAGTTCTTC. Amino acids: CASSFTGQGSNEQFF.

The rearrangement uses TRBV5-6 and TRBJ2-7; tentative D call: TRBD2 (6 bases). CDR1 SGHDT and CDR2 YYEEEE come from the germline V gene. Trimming left V 1 base short and J 4 bases short, with 18 bases between. This CDR3 spans 16 amino acids. CDR3 residues: CASSLPGAIRLYEQYF. CDR3 DNA: TGTGCCAGCAGCTTGCCGGGAGCTATTCGGTTGTACGAGCAGTACTTC. Variable domain in full (rest from reference TRBV5-6 and TRBJ2-7): DAGVTQSPTHLIKTRGQQVTLRCSPKSGHDTVSWYQQALGQGPQFIFQYYEEEERQRGNFPDRFSGHQFPNYSSELNVNALLLGDSALYLCASSLPGAIRLYEQYFGPGTRLTVT.

This clone appeared a few times. This chain uses TRBV5-5 with TRBJ2-7; the D gene is possibly TRBD1 (6 bases). Germline CDR1 and CDR2: SGHKS and YYEKEE (reference sequence). The CDR3 consists of 13 residues. With 4 bases removed from V and 4 bases from J, the gap between germline ends came to 12 bases. The CDR3 sequence: CASSRGQIYEQYF. CDR3 DNA sequence: TGTGCCAGCAGCCGAGGACAGATTTACGAGCAGTACTTC.

The chain is built from TRBV2 and TRBJ1-5; TRBD1 is a possible D gene (5 bases). V was cut by 7 bases and J by 0 bases, with 10 bases left in between. Germline V CDR1 and CDR2: SNHLY, FYNNEI. The CDR3 length is 14 residues. CDR3 residues: CASMTENSNQPQHF. CDR3 sequence (DNA): TGTGCCAGCATGACAGAGAATAGCAATCAGCCCCAGCATTTT.

The genes are TRBV19 and TRBJ1-1; tentatively, D is TRBD1 (5 bases). The V end lost 4 bases, the J end lost 3 bases, and 9 bases lay between the germline ends. CDR1 and CDR2 (germline): LNHDA, SQIVND (reference sequence). The CDR3 sequence is 13 residues long. CDR3: CASSSGGDTEAFF. In DNA form, the CDR3 reads TGTGCCAGTAGTAGTGGGGGGGACACTGAAGCTTTCTTT.

The chain uses TRBV28 and TRBJ1-5; the D is unclear. The CDR3 runs to 14 residues. V dropped 6 bases and J dropped 3 bases, with 12 bases sitting between them. CDR1 is MDHEN, CDR2 SYDVKM, per germline. CDR3 coding DNA: TGTGCCAGCAGCCGGGGAGGGTACAATCAGCCCCAGCATTTT. Protein product: CASSRGGYNQPQHF.

J is TRBJ2-4 and V is TRBV5-4; 16 nucleotides agree with TRBD2. This CDR3 contains 19 residues. The germline V gene encodes CDR1 SGHNT and CDR2 YYREEE (reference sequence). The V and J ends lost 4 bases and 3 bases, in that order; junction bases with no gene match: 10. Written as DNA, the CDR3 is TGTGCCAGCAGCGCGGGACTAGCGGGGGGGCCTATGGTCAAAAACATTCAGTACTTC. Encoded protein: CASSAGLAGGPMVKNIQYF.

The chain is built from TRBV3-1 (or the pseudogene TRBV3-2) and TRBJ1-5; D ambiguous. The CDR3 length is 13 residues. V shed 3 bases and J shed 5 bases, with 8 bases lying between them. Germline loops: CDR1 LGHDT, CDR2 YNNKEL (reference sequence). In DNA, the CDR3 is TGTGCCAGCAGCCACGCAAGCGATCAGCCCCAGCATTTT. Protein sequence: CASSHASDQPQHF.

The chain links TRBV11-2 to TRBJ2-1, with 7 bases fitting TRBD2. Trimming at V came to 0 bases and at J to 8 bases, leaving 7 bases not matched to a gene. Germline CDR1 reads SGHAT; CDR2 reads FQNNGV. The CDR3 spans 15 residues. The CDR3 loop is CASSLDLGGNHEQFF. Written as DNA, the CDR3 is TGTGCCAGCAGCTTAGACTTGGGAGGGAACCATGAGCAGTTCTTC. The complete variable domain, with remaining parts taken from reference TRBV11-2 and TRBJ2-1, reads EAGVAQSPRYKIIEKRQSVAFWCNPISGHATLYWYQQILGQGPKLLIQFQNNGVVDDSQLPKDRFSAERLKGVDSTLKIQPAKLEDSAVYLCASSLDLGGNHEQFFGPGTRLTVL.

J is TRBJ1-4 and V is TRBV7-2, with D hard to call. Trimming took 5 bases from V and 5 from J, leaving 18 bases between them. The CDR3 is 16 residues long. Looked up from germline, CDR1 is SGHTA and CDR2 is FQGNSA. Here the CDR3 DNA reads TGTGCCAGCAGCCCCAGTATAGGGAGAAGAAATGAAAAACTGTTTTTT. Encoded protein: CASSPSIGRRNEKLFF.

The V and J genes are TRBV6-1 and TRBJ1-2; 7 nucleotides line up with TRBD1. In germline, CDR1 is MNHNS, CDR2 SASEGT. The junction had 8 bases not matched to a gene; V was cut back by 3 bases and J by 7 bases. The CDR3 extends over 14 amino acids. The DNA of the CDR3 is TGTGCCAGCAGTGAGGTGGAGGGGGCCGGTGGCTACACCTTC. This codes for CASSEVEGAGGYTF.

The chain recombines TRBV2 with TRBJ1-1; tentatively, D is TRBD1 (6 bases). CDR3 size: 17 residues. Germline assignment: CDR1 SNHLY and CDR2 FYNNEI. V was pared by 3 bases and J by 0 bases, with 17 bases between. CDR3 in amino acids: CASSDKKQGLMNTEAFF. As DNA, the CDR3 is TGTGCCAGCAGTGATAAAAAACAGGGCTTAATGAACACTGAAGCTTTCTTT.

The chain is built from TRBV28 and TRBJ1-2; 8 nucleotides line up with TRBD1. With 6 bases clipped from V and 4 bases from J, the junction kept 4 bases outside the gene matches. The CDR3 contains 13 residues. Germline V gene lookup returns CDR1 MDHEN and CDR2 SYDVKM. The CDR3 spells CASSQTGVYGYTF. In DNA form, the CDR3 reads TGTGCCAGCAGCCAGACAGGGGTCTATGGCTACACCTTC.

The rearrangement joins TRBV4-1 to TRBJ1-6, with D perhaps TRBD1 (5 bases). The CDR3 is 14 amino acids. Germline CDR1 and CDR2: MGHRA and YSYEKL. V lost 3 bases and J lost 9, with 12 bases in between. The CDR3: CASSQAQGGSPLHF. CDR3 coding DNA: TGCGCCAGCAGCCAGGCGCAGGGTGGTTCACCCCTCCACTTT.